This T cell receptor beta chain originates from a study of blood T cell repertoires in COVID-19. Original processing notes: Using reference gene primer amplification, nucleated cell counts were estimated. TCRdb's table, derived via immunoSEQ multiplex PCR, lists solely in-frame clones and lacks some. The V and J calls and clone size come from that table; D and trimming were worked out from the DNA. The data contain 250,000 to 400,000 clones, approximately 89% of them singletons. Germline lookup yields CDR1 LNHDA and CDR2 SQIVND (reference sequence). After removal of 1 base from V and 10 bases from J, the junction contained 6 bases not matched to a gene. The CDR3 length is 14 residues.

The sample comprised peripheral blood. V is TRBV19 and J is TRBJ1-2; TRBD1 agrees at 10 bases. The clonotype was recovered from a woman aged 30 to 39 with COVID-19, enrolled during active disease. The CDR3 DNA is TGTGCCAGTAGTATAGGACAGGGGGCTCTTGACTACACCTTC. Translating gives CASSIGQGALDYTF. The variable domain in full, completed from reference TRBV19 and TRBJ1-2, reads DGGITQSPKYLFRKEGQNVTLSCEQNLNHDAMYWYRQDPGQGLRLIYYSQIVNDFQKGDIAEGYSVSREKKESFPLTVTSAQKNPTAFYLCASSIGQGALDYTFGSGTRLTVV.